These 20 T cell receptor beta chains were sequenced from one sample in a study. One entry per CDR3 protein, called by TCRdb with MiXCR from the reads. The table has 3,000 to 3,500 distinct CDR3 sequences, about 9.6% seen once. The sequenced sample was CD4+ T cells from synovial fluid. All receptors derive from a human donor with rheumatoid arthritis.

Judged by abundance, this clonotype is medium-sized. The chain recombines TRBV20-1 with TRBJ2-3; tentatively, D is TRBD1 or TRBD2 (5 bases each). The CDR3 has 13 residues. CDR1 and CDR2 (germline): DFQATT, SNEGSKA (reference sequence). V was clipped by 5 bases and J by 5 bases, with 14 bases between them. CDR3 region: CSAWWTGGDTQYF. For the CDR3, the DNA is TGCAGTGCTTGGTGGACTGGGGGAGATACGCAGTATTTT.

In this sample, this clonotype is medium-sized. The V and J genes are TRBV20-1 and TRBJ1-1, with 7 bases lining up with TRBD1. Germline trimming cut 0 bases from V and 2 bases from J; bases unmatched to any gene: 3. Per the germline V gene, CDR1 is DFQATT and CDR2 is SNEGSKA (reference sequence). The CDR3 is made up of 14 amino acids. CDR3: CSAREGTANTEAFF. The CDR3 DNA sequence: TGCAGTGCTAGAGAGGGGACAGCCAACACTGAAGCTTTCTTT.

This clonotype ranks as medium-sized. The chain employs TRBV7-2 and TRBJ1-2; maybe TRBD1 (6 bases). Trimming removed 0 bases from V and 4 bases from J, with 15 bases in between. The CDR3 length is 16 residues. The germline gives CDR1 SGHTA, CDR2 FQGNSA. The CDR3 here is CASSLAGGQAVYGYTF. CDR3 nucleotides: TGTGCCAGCAGCTTAGCCGGGGGGCAGGCCGTCTATGGCTACACCTTC.

This chain links TRBV12-3 or TRBV12-4 with TRBJ2-7; tentatively, D is TRBD2 (5 bases). This CDR3 is 12 amino acids long. Trimming took off 5 bases at V and 4 bases at J, with 9 bases between the two ends. CDR3 DNA sequence: TGTGCCAGCAGTATAAGCGGATACGAGCAGTACTTC. Protein: CASSISGYEQYF.

This clonotype has a count of ten or more. The V gene is TRBV7-3, the J gene TRBJ2-1, with TRBD1 matching 7 bases. The ends lost 1 base at V and 2 bases at J; junction bases unmatched: 8. The CDR3 is 17 amino acids. The germline V gene has CDR1 SGHTA and CDR2 FQGTGA. The CDR3 loop is CASSLRRGQGPYNEQFF. The CDR3 nucleotides read TGTGCCAGCAGCTTAAGAAGGGGGCAGGGGCCCTACAATGAGCAGTTCTTC.

This clonotype was counted only a few times. The genes are TRBV5-1 and TRBJ2-7; D remains unclear. Germline values: CDR1 SGHRS, CDR2 YFSETQ. This CDR3 region has 15 residues. V dropped 0 bases and J dropped 4 bases, with 14 bases sitting between them. This CDR3 is CASSLGSTMGYEQYF. CDR3 sequence (DNA): TGCGCCAGCAGCTTGGGGTCTACTATGGGGTACGAGCAGTACTTC.

This clonotype is medium-sized. V gene TRBV20-1 combines with J gene TRBJ2-5; possibly TRBD1 or TRBD2 for D (5 bases each). V was trimmed by 1 base and J by 5 bases, leaving 14 bases between them. CDR1 and CDR2 from the germline V gene are DFQATT and SNEGSKA (reference sequence). The CDR3 has 14 residues. CDR3: CSARGGTPMETQYF. Written as DNA, the CDR3 is TGCAGTGCTAGAGGGGGGACCCCAATGGAGACCCAGTACTTC.

The rearrangement links TRBV19 to TRBJ1-1, with 8 bases aligning to TRBD1. The germline gives CDR1 LNHDA, CDR2 SQIVND (reference sequence). V lost 4 bases, J lost 3 bases, and 4 bases stayed unmatched. This CDR3 has 14 amino acids. CDR3 nucleotides: TGTGCCAGTAGTAGGACAGGGCAGGACACTGAAGCTTTCTTT. Translation: CASSRTGQDTEAFF.

By share, this clonotype ranks as medium-sized. V gene TRBV5-6 combines with J gene TRBJ1-4, with D uncertain. The germline gives CDR1 SGHDT, CDR2 YYEEEE. Trimming shortened V by 3 bases and J by 0 bases, and 12 bases separated the two germline ends. The CDR3 is 16 residues long. The DNA of the CDR3 is TGTGCCAGCAGCTCCAATCCGATTGCAACTAATGAAAAACTGTTTTTT. This encodes CASSSNPIATNEKLFF. The whole variable domain, remainder taken from reference TRBV5-6 and TRBJ1-4, is DAGVTQSPTHLIKTRGQQVTLRCSPKSGHDTVSWYQQALGQGPQFIFQYYEEEERQRGNFPDRFSGHQFPNYSSELNVNALLLGDSALYLCASSSNPIATNEKLFFGSGTQLSVL.

This clonotype has ten or more counts. The chain uses TRBV19 and TRBJ1-5; D not resolved. Trimming stripped 3 bases from V and 7 bases from J, with 7 bases between. The CDR3 is made up of 12 amino acids. Germline V gene lookup returns CDR1 LNHDA and CDR2 SQIVND (reference sequence). CDR3 protein: CASSIQEQPQHF. CDR3 DNA: TGTGCCAGTAGTATCCAGGAGCAGCCCCAGCATTTT.

By share, this clonotype counts as medium-sized. This chain connects TRBV20-1 to TRBJ2-1; 10 positions agree with TRBD1. CDR1 and CDR2 from the germline V gene are DFQATT and SNEGSKA (reference sequence). The trim removed 0 bases at V and 0 bases at J, leaving 11 bases unmatched. The length of the CDR3 is 19 residues. The CDR3 nucleotides are TGCAGTGCTAGAGATTTCCGGACAGGGGGTGGAGGCTCCTACAATGAGCAGTTCTTC. Translated: CSARDFRTGGGGSYNEQFF.

By sample share, this clonotype is medium-sized. The rearrangement links TRBV6-1 to TRBJ2-7; TRBD1 agrees at 11 bases. This CDR3 comprises 15 residues. CDR1 is MNHNS and CDR2 is SASEGT in the germline V gene. The V gene end was trimmed by 4 bases and the J gene end by 3 bases; junction bases not matched to a gene: 5. CDR3 sequence: CASSVTGTGGYEQYF. The CDR3 coding sequence is TGTGCCAGCAGTGTAACCGGGACAGGGGGCTACGAGCAGTACTTC.

This clonotype was recorded many times. The chain recombines TRBV29-1 with TRBJ2-2; TRBD1 is a possible D gene (5 bases). Germline loops: CDR1 SQVTM, CDR2 ANQGSEA. Trimming pared 5 bases from V and 1 base from J, leaving 11 bases between. The CDR3 consists of 14 residues. The CDR3 DNA reads TGCAGCGTTTCCCTTCAGGGGAACACCGGGGAGCTGTTTTTT. Encoded protein: CSVSLQGNTGELFF.

This clonotype is medium-sized within its sample. The chain recombines TRBV7-3 with TRBJ2-2, with no clear D. The ends were cut back, 2 bases at V and 1 base at J, with 5 bases in the middle. The CDR3 is made up of 14 amino acids. Germline V gives CDR1 SGHTA, CDR2 FQGTGA. The CDR3 nucleotides read TGTGCCAGCAGCTTATGGGTGAACACCGGGGAGCTGTTTTTT. Translation gives CASSLWVNTGELFF.

This clonotype was counted a few times. The gene calls are TRBV7-2 and TRBJ2-3, with unresolved D. The CDR3 runs 13 residues. V dropped 2 bases and J dropped 4 bases, with 7 bases sitting between them. Germline assignment: CDR1 SGHTA and CDR2 FQGNSA. CDR3 coding DNA: TGTGCCAGCAGCTTAAGGGTCGCAGATACGCAGTATTTT. This translates into CASSLRVADTQYF.

A note on this clonotype: This CDR3 fails to terminate in the conserved phenylalanine or tryptophan, so it likely reflects a read error. The chain couples TRBV20-1 to TRBJ2-5; 8 bases are a match to TRBD2. CDR1 DFQATT and CDR2 SNEGSKA come from the germline V gene (reference sequence). V dropped 3 bases and J dropped 4; count of bases not matched to a gene: 13. The CDR3 extends over 16 amino acids. The chain's CDR3 is CSASPLGAGEGETQYG. CDR3 sequence (DNA): TGCAGTGCTAGCCCCCTGGGAGCGGGAGAAGGAGAGACCCAGTACGGC.

By share, this clonotype counts as medium-sized. The genes are TRBV2 and TRBJ2-5; 7 bases map to TRBD2. Per germline, CDR1 SNHLY and CDR2 FYNNEI. The junction had 10 bases not matched to a gene; V was cut back by 2 bases and J by 4 bases. The CDR3 runs to 16 residues. This CDR3 is CASSELVGPGGETQYF. In DNA, the CDR3 is TGTGCCAGCAGTGAATTGGTAGGGCCGGGAGGAGAGACCCAGTACTTC.

This clonotype was detected many times. The chain carries TRBV20-1 and TRBJ2-3, with D maybe TRBD2 (5 bases). V lost 3 bases, J lost 3 bases, and 10 bases lay in between. The CDR3 is made up of 13 amino acids. Looked up from germline, CDR1 is DFQATT and CDR2 is SNEGSKA (reference sequence). In DNA form, the CDR3 reads TGCAGTGCTAGCCTACTAGGGACAGATACGCAGTATTTT. Residues: CSASLLGTDTQYF.

Within the sample, this clonotype is medium-sized (0.01 to 0.1%). This chain links TRBV4-2 with TRBJ2-1; 9 nucleotides agree with TRBD1. Germline lookup yields CDR1 LGHNA and CDR2 YNFKEQ. This CDR3 region has 14 residues. The junction had 8 bases not matched to a gene; V was cut back by 9 bases and J by 5 bases. This CDR3 reads CASSDRGVDNEQFF. CDR3 DNA sequence: TGTGCCAGTTCGGACAGGGGTGTCGACAATGAGCAGTTCTTC.

A few counts support this clonotype. This chain uses TRBV24-1 with TRBJ2-1, with 9 bases lining up with TRBD2. Germline V gene sequence: CDR1 KGHDR, CDR2 SFDVKD. The V segment lost 3 bases and the J segment 1 base; nucleotides outside the gene matches: 9. CDR3 length: 18 amino acids. CDR3 residues: CATSDSSALAGSYNEQFF. CDR3 DNA: TGTGCCACCAGTGATAGCTCGGCTCTAGCGGGATCCTACAATGAGCAGTTCTTC.